This T cell receptor beta chain came from a study of cytomegalovirus exposure and HLA in healthy donors. Study results and caveats: According to an earlier analysis, most TCR beta V segments yielded productive rearrangements about 90% or about 30% of the time.

Vbeta (60) and Jbeta (13) primers were used in the PCR. TCRdb's copy holds only in-frame clones and misses some; the assay was immunoSEQ multiplex PCR. The sample carries approximately 170,000 clones, approximately 72% recorded once. V gave up 5 bases and J gave up 5 bases; unmatched junction bases: 7. The length of the CDR3 is 14 residues. In germline, CDR1 is SEHNR, CDR2 FQNEAQ (reference sequence). For this clone: Antigen specificity is unknown.

Specimen: PBMCs. The source is a man aged 45-60 years in good health and CMV-seronegative. J is TRBJ1-2 and V is TRBV7-9, with 8 bases identical to TRBD1. The CDR3 DNA sequence: TGTGCCAGCAGCCCCCGACAGGGGTTATATGGCTACACCTTC. This gives the protein CASSPRQGLYGYTF.